One sample yielded the 30 T cell receptor beta chains listed below, sequenced in a study of blood T cell repertoires in COVID-19. Libraries were prepared by immunoSEQ multiplex PCR; TCRdb keeps only in-frame clonotypes and omits some of them. Of roughly 300,000 clones detected, approximately 90% appear once; the ten largest clones hold 2.3%. Material for sequencing was PBMCs or T cells enriched from blood (not recorded which). The receptors originated from a woman between 35 and 50 years old with acute COVID-19.

This clone was seen a single time. The rearrangement links TRBV24-1 to TRBJ2-3; TRBD1 might be the D (6 bases). Germline lookup yields CDR1 KGHDR and CDR2 SFDVKD. The CDR3 runs 14 residues. The V end lost 7 bases, the J end lost 4 bases, and 14 bases lay between the germline ends. The CDR3 bases are TGTGCCACCAGCATAGGGGGTACCCCAGATACGCAGTATTTT. Encoded protein: CATSIGGTPDTQYF.

The rearrangement uses TRBV7-2 and TRBJ1-5, with D unclear. CDR1 is SGHTA and CDR2 is FQGNSA in the germline V gene. The CDR3 runs to 14 residues. The germline V and J ends were trimmed by 1 base and 6 bases, with 10 bases remaining between them. CDR3 in DNA: TGTGCCAGCAGCTTAGTAAACTTCGGTCAGCCCCAGCATTTT. Its translation is CASSLVNFGQPQHF. Variable domain in full (rest from reference TRBV7-2 and TRBJ1-5): GAGVSQSPSNKVTEKGKDVELRCDPISGHTALYWYRQSLGQGLEFLIYFQGNSAPDKSGLPSDRFSAERTGGSVSTLTIQRTQQEDSAVYLCASSLVNFGQPQHFGDGTRLSIL.

Concerning this clone itself: Other DNA sequences in the sample encode the same CDR3. CDR3 DNA sequence: TGCAGCGTTGGGCAGGGGAACACCGGGGAGCTGTTTTTT. Its protein product is CSVGQGNTGELFF. The gene calls are TRBV29-1 and TRBJ2-2; TRBD1 might be the D (5 bases). The germline gives CDR1 SQVTM, CDR2 ANQGSEA. Trimming left V 4 bases short and J 1 base short, with 7 bases between. The CDR3 totals 13 residues.

This chain uses TRBV6-5 with TRBJ1-2, with a weak D call TRBD1 (5 bases). Trimming removed 4 bases at V and 8 bases at J, with 14 bases between. The CDR3 is made up of 13 amino acids. Germline assignment: CDR1 MNHEY and CDR2 SVGAGI. The CDR3 DNA reads TGTGCCAGCAGTTCGGACAAGCTGAGGGGCTACACCTTC. This codes for CASSSDKLRGYTF.

The chain combines TRBV4-1 with TRBJ2-7, with 11 bases fitting TRBD2. Germline trimming cut 1 base from V and 3 bases from J; bases unmatched to any gene: 2. CDR3 length: 15 amino acids. Germline V gene sequence: CDR1 MGHRA, CDR2 YSYEKL. The CDR3 reads CASSQAGTSGYEQYF. The CDR3 nucleotides are TGCGCCAGCAGCCAAGCCGGGACTAGCGGCTACGAGCAGTACTTC.

The V call is TRBV15, the J call TRBJ1-2, with TRBD1 identical over 8 bases. The CDR3 has 15 residues. CDR1 and CDR2 from the germline V gene are LNHNV and YYDKDF (reference sequence). J gave up 7 bases and V 3 bases, and 10 bases lay outside the gene matches. The CDR3 nucleotides are TGTGCCACCAGCAGCCCGGTACAGGGGGTCTCTGGCTACACCTTC. It translates to CATSSPVQGVSGYTF.

With regard to this clone: Other DNA sequences of this sample code for an identical CDR3. The chain has TRBV28 and TRBJ1-5; 7 positions agree with TRBD1. With 6 bases clipped from V and 7 bases from J, the junction kept 9 bases outside the gene matches. Germline V gives CDR1 MDHEN, CDR2 SYDVKM. CDR3 length equals 14 residues. CDR3: CASSQTGSGQPQHF. The CDR3 nucleotides are TGTGCCAGCAGCCAGACAGGGAGTGGCCAGCCCCAGCATTTT.

The chain recombines TRBV19 with TRBJ1-5; TRBD1 might be the D (6 bases). The germline V gene has CDR1 LNHDA and CDR2 SQIVND (reference sequence). V was pared by 10 bases and J by 2 bases, with 18 bases between. The length of the CDR3 is 15 residues. CDR3 in amino acids: CATTFRGSGNQPQHF. The DNA of the CDR3 is TGTGCCACCACGTTCAGGGGATCGGGCAATCAGCCCCAGCATTTT.

The J gene is TRBJ2-5, the V gene TRBV7-3, with 8 positions matching TRBD2. V lost 0 bases, J lost 4 bases, and 1 base stayed unmatched. Per germline, CDR1 SGHTA and CDR2 FQGTGA. The CDR3 is 14 amino acids. The DNA of the CDR3 is TGTGCCAGCAGCTTAACTAGCGGGACAGAGACCCAGTACTTC. Encoded protein: CASSLTSGTETQYF.

J is TRBJ1-2 and V is TRBV9; tentative D call: TRBD1 (5 bases). Trimming left V 4 bases short and J 2 bases short, with 24 bases between. The CDR3 runs to 18 residues. The germline gives CDR1 SGDLS, CDR2 YYNGEE. As DNA, the CDR3 is TGTGCCAGCAGCCCTGGGGTCGGGTGGGCCAAGGGGAACTATGGCTACACCTTC. The encoded protein is CASSPGVGWAKGNYGYTF.

This chain joins TRBV7-2 and TRBJ1-5; D is unclear. V lost 0 bases and J 6 bases, leaving 12 bases between the germline ends. The CDR3 is made up of 15 amino acids. Per germline, CDR1 SGHTA and CDR2 FQGNSA. The CDR3 region is CASSLAGQVRQPQHF. As DNA, the CDR3 is TGTGCCAGCAGCTTAGCAGGCCAGGTCCGTCAGCCCCAGCATTTT. The full variable domain, completed using reference TRBV7-2 and TRBJ1-5, is GAGVSQSPSNKVTEKGKDVELRCDPISGHTALYWYRQSLGQGLEFLIYFQGNSAPDKSGLPSDRFSAERTGGSVSTLTIQRTQQEDSAVYLCASSLAGQVRQPQHFGDGTRLSIL.

V gene TRBV28 combines with J gene TRBJ1-1, with 8 bases fitting TRBD1. There are 15 residues in the CDR3. Trimming cost V 8 bases and J 3 bases; bases outside gene matches: 11. The germline gives CDR1 MDHEN, CDR2 SYDVKM. The CDR3 region is CASSPTGGRDTEAFF. Written as DNA, the CDR3 is TGTGCCAGCTCCCCCACAGGGGGTCGGGACACTGAAGCTTTCTTT.

The gene calls are TRBV28 and TRBJ1-2; 7 positions match TRBD1. Trimming removed 6 bases from V and 8 bases from J; junction bases left unmatched: 15. Germline V gene sequence: CDR1 MDHEN, CDR2 SYDVKM. This CDR3 has 15 amino acids. The CDR3 nucleotides read TGTGCCAGCAGAAAGCCGGCCGGGACAGCCTTCGGCTACACCTTC. This codes for CASRKPAGTAFGYTF.

In its sample, this clone was seen once. The CDR3 protein is CASSLDSFITGELFF. CDR3 nucleotide sequence: TGTGCCAGCAGCTTAGACTCCTTTATTACCGGGGAGCTGTTTTTT. This chain uses TRBV7-2 with TRBJ2-2; D remains unclear. The CDR3 contains 15 residues. CDR1 SGHTA and CDR2 FQGNSA come from the germline V gene. Trimming took off 1 base at V and 5 bases at J, with 11 bases between the two ends.

The chain couples TRBV5-1 to TRBJ2-2; maybe TRBD2 (7 bases). The CDR3 is 17 amino acids. V dropped 1 base and J dropped 2 bases, with 15 bases sitting between them. Germline V gene lookup returns CDR1 SGHRS and CDR2 YFSETQ. CDR3 in amino acids: CASSLQGGTTNTGELFF. The CDR3 DNA reads as TGCGCCAGCAGCTTGCAAGGGGGGACTACCAACACCGGGGAGCTGTTTTTT.

The chain uses TRBV11-2 and TRBJ1-5; 8 nucleotides match TRBD1. With V trimmed by 4 bases and J by 0 bases, 11 bases remained unmatched. The CDR3 extends over 18 amino acids. Germline CDR1 reads SGHAT; CDR2 reads FQNNGV. The CDR3 loop reads CASSSAGGQGASNQPQHF. The CDR3 DNA sequence: TGTGCCAGCAGCTCCGCTGGCGGTCAGGGGGCTAGCAATCAGCCCCAGCATTTT.

The gene calls are TRBV18 and TRBJ2-1; TRBD2 agrees at 12 bases. V shed 3 bases, J shed 8 bases, and the junction held 8 bases outside the gene matches. The germline V gene has CDR1 KGHSH and CDR2 LQKENI. There are 16 residues in the CDR3. The CDR3 here is CASSPSPPSGRDEQFF. The CDR3 coding sequence is TGTGCCAGCTCACCTAGCCCCCCTAGCGGGAGGGATGAGCAGTTCTTC.

The rearrangement joins TRBV15 to TRBJ2-7; 10 bases map to TRBD1. The CDR3 runs 18 residues. V lost 0 bases to trimming and J lost 4 bases; unmatched junction nucleotides: 12. Germline V gene lookup returns CDR1 LNHNV and CDR2 YYDKDF (reference sequence). For the CDR3, the DNA is TGTGCCACCAGCAGAGATTGGGACCGGGACAGGGGTAGATACGAGCAGTACTTC. Encoded protein: CATSRDWDRDRGRYEQYF.

V gene TRBV29-1 combines with J gene TRBJ2-4; the match to TRBD1 covers 9 bases. This CDR3 has 17 residues. After removal of 7 bases from V and 5 bases from J, the junction contained 18 bases not matched to a gene. CDR1 SQVTM and CDR2 ANQGSEA come from the germline V gene. CDR3 protein: CSALTGGVFSGQNIQYF. The CDR3 region has the DNA TGCAGCGCTTTGACAGGGGGAGTATTTTCAGGCCAAAACATTCAGTACTTC.

The rearrangement joins TRBV12-3 or TRBV12-4 to TRBJ2-1; maybe TRBD1 (6 bases). CDR3 length: 13 residues. The germline V and J ends were trimmed by 2 bases and 6 bases, with 8 bases remaining between them. The CDR3 DNA reads TGTGCCAGCAGTTTACAACAGGGCAATGAGCAGTTCTTC. Amino acids: CASSLQQGNEQFF.

V and J are TRBV27 and TRBJ1-2, with 9 bases matching TRBD1. This CDR3 is 15 amino acids long. With 5 bases clipped from V and 8 bases from J, the junction kept 12 bases outside the gene matches. The germline gives CDR1 MNHEY, CDR2 SMNVEV (reference sequence). This CDR3 is CASSDRDRAGYGYTF. The CDR3 DNA sequence: TGTGCCAGCAGTGACCGGGACAGGGCTGGGTACGGCTACACCTTC.

V usage is TRBV18 and J usage is TRBJ2-1, with D unclear. Germline CDR1 and CDR2: KGHSH and LQKENI. Trimming cost V 2 bases and J 9 bases, with 8 bases left between them. The CDR3 is 12 amino acids. CDR3 bases: TGTGCCAGCTCACCAATGGCCATTGAGCAGTTCTTC. Its translation is CASSPMAIEQFF.

The chain has TRBV7-2 and TRBJ1-4, with 7 positions matching TRBD1. This CDR3 is built from 15 residues. The V and J ends lost 5 bases and 6 bases, in that order; junction bases with no gene match: 9. The germline V gene has CDR1 SGHTA and CDR2 FQGNSA. The CDR3 here is CASSHRGRSDEKLFF. The CDR3 DNA reads as TGTGCCAGCAGCCACAGGGGTCGGTCCGATGAAAAACTGTTTTTT.

The chain has TRBV29-1 and TRBJ2-1; no reliable D call. CDR1 SQVTM and CDR2 ANQGSEA come from the germline V gene. Between the trimmed V and J ends, which lost 4 bases and 5 bases, there was a span of 3 bases. CDR3 length equals 10 residues. CDR3 nucleotide sequence: TGCAGCGTTGCCGACAATGAGCAGTTCTTC. Translation gives CSVADNEQFF.

This clone was seen only a few times. The chain recombines TRBV24-1 with TRBJ1-2, with D perhaps matching TRBD1 (5 bases). Germline lookup yields CDR1 KGHDR and CDR2 SFDVKD. Trimming took 2 bases from V and 4 from J, leaving 10 bases between them. CDR3 length: 14 amino acids. The CDR3 sequence is CATSDSGTGYGYTF. The CDR3, as DNA: TGTGCCACCAGTGATTCCGGGACTGGCTATGGCTACACCTTC.

In regard to this clone: Other nucleotide sequences from this sample produce the same CDR3. V and J are TRBV5-1 and TRBJ1-4, with TRBD1 as a possible D gene (5 bases). V lost 1 base and J lost 3, with 7 bases in between. Germline V gene lookup returns CDR1 SGHRS and CDR2 YFSETQ. The CDR3 is 14 amino acids. The CDR3 DNA is TGCGCCAGCAGCTTGACAGGAGCTAATGAAAAACTGTTTTTT. Translated: CASSLTGANEKLFF.

This chain joins TRBV2 and TRBJ1-2; D is undetermined. V was cut by 4 bases and J by 2 bases, with 8 bases left in between. Germline V gives CDR1 SNHLY, CDR2 FYNNEI. The CDR3 runs 13 residues. CDR3 DNA sequence: TGTGCCAGCAGTGTAAGGGAGAACTATGGCTACACCTTC. Translating gives CASSVRENYGYTF.

The chain joins TRBV19 to TRBJ1-2; D unresolved. CDR1 is LNHDA, CDR2 SQIVND, per germline (reference sequence). Trimming stripped 9 bases from V and 4 bases from J, with 12 bases between. The CDR3 extends over 12 amino acids. CDR3 sequence (DNA): TGTGCCAGCTCCCGGGGTTCCTATGGCTACACCTTC. Residues: CASSRGSYGYTF.

The chain recombines TRBV7-9 with TRBJ1-6, with 7 positions matching TRBD1. The junction had 5 bases not matched to a gene; V was cut back by 5 bases and J by 4 bases. Germline CDR1 reads SEHNR; CDR2 reads FQNEAQ (reference sequence). This CDR3 region has 15 residues. CDR3 amino acids: CASSPPGQYNSPLHF. The CDR3 DNA follows: TGTGCCAGCAGCCCTCCGGGACAGTATAATTCACCCCTCCACTTT.

The chain has TRBV28 and TRBJ2-4; possibly TRBD2 for D (6 bases). Trimming left V 8 bases short and J 0 bases short, with 11 bases between. Germline V CDR1 and CDR2: MDHEN, SYDVKM. CDR3 length: 14 residues. CDR3 residues: CASGGTGAKNIQYF. In DNA form, the CDR3 reads TGTGCCAGCGGGGGGACGGGAGCCAAAAACATTCAGTACTTC. Full variable domain (missing parts from reference TRBV28 and TRBJ2-4): DVKVTQSSRYLVKRTGEKVFLECVQDMDHENMFWYRQDPGLGLRLIYFSYDVKMKEKGDIPEGYSVSREKKERFSLILESASTNQTSMYLCASGGTGAKNIQYFGAGTRLSVL.